Presented here are 18 T cell receptor beta chains from one specimen sequenced in a study of OX40 agonist ivuxolimab in advanced cancers. The method was immunoSEQ multiplex PCR; TCRdb's version includes in-frame clones alone and lacks a portion of them. The table has 45,000 to 70,000 clones, around nine tenths seen once. Sample: CD4+ or CD8+ T cells sorted from blood, taken in a trial of the OX40 agonist ivuxolimab. All receptors come from an adult with an advanced solid tumor such as melanoma, head and neck, liver or kidney cancer.

The chain joins TRBV28 to TRBJ2-4; D may be TRBD1 (5 bases). The CDR3 has 16 residues. Germline lookup yields CDR1 MDHEN and CDR2 SYDVKM. Trimming took 2 bases from V and 12 from J, leaving 23 bases between them. Written as DNA, the CDR3 is TGTGCCAGCAGTTTACCTTCTTGGACGGCAGGGCAAGATCAGTACTTC. Protein product: CASSLPSWTAGQDQYF.

This clone has a single count. This chain uses TRBV5-1 with TRBJ2-1; D may be TRBD2 (6 bases). The CDR3 spans 14 residues. Germline V gene lookup returns CDR1 SGHRS and CDR2 YFSETQ. V was cut by 5 bases and J by 2 bases, with 11 bases left in between. The CDR3 loop is CASREGSPYNEQFF. Written as DNA, the CDR3 is TGCGCCAGCAGGGAGGGGTCCCCCTACAATGAGCAGTTCTTC.

The rearrangement uses TRBV10-3 and TRBJ1-2, with D unclear. V gave up 0 bases and J gave up 3 bases, with 5 bases separating them. The V gene's germline CDR1 is ENHRY and CDR2 SYGVKD. The CDR3 contains 13 residues. DNA of the CDR3: TGTGCCATCAGTGAGTCGGGTGACTATGGCTACACCTTC. Translating it yields CAISESGDYGYTF.

DNA for the CDR3: TGTGCCAGCAGTTCGCGGTCCAGCACAGATACGCAGTATTTT. Its protein is CASSSRSSTDTQYF. This sequence joins TRBV11-2 and TRBJ2-3, with no clear D. The CDR3 has 14 residues. The germline CDR1 and CDR2 sequences are SGHAT and FQNNGV. The V end lost 6 bases, the J end lost 0 bases, and 10 bases lay between the germline ends.

This clone was recorded a few times. The rearrangement uses TRBV7-9 and TRBJ2-6; D is unresolved. The CDR3 has 14 amino acids. Germline CDR1 reads SEHNR; CDR2 reads FQNEAQ (reference sequence). Trimming removed 1 base at V and 4 bases at J, with 5 bases between. CDR3 region: CASSLVGGANVLTF. The CDR3 DNA reads TGTGCCAGCAGCTTAGTTGGAGGGGCCAACGTCCTGACTTTC.

The V and J genes are TRBV5-1 and TRBJ2-1, with D tentatively TRBD2 (5 bases). This CDR3 region has 13 residues. V lost 0 bases, J lost 7 bases, and 8 bases lay in between. Germline V gene sequence: CDR1 SGHRS, CDR2 YFSETQ. The CDR3 DNA follows: TGCGCCAGCAGCTTGGGGGCGGGTAATGAGCAGTTCTTC. It translates to CASSLGAGNEQFF.

The chain has TRBV6-5 and TRBJ2-7, with D perhaps TRBD2 (5 bases). The CDR3 consists of 15 residues. V dropped 0 bases and J dropped 1 base, with 10 bases sitting between them. CDR1 is MNHEY and CDR2 is SVGAGI in the germline V gene. CDR3 sequence reads: CASSYSRGSSYEQYF. The CDR3 DNA reads TGTGCCAGCAGTTACTCGAGAGGGAGTTCCTACGAGCAGTACTTC.

The chain recombines TRBV5-1 with TRBJ1-5; possibly TRBD1 for D (5 bases). Trimming pared 4 bases from V and 0 bases from J, leaving 11 bases between. Germline assignment: CDR1 SGHRS and CDR2 YFSETQ. CDR3 length: 15 residues. As DNA, the CDR3 is TGCGCCAGCAGCCGAGGGACCGATAGCAATCAGCCCCAGCATTTT. It specifies CASSRGTDSNQPQHF.

The chain couples TRBV28 to TRBJ1-5, with 10 bases lining up with TRBD1. V shed 6 bases and J 9 bases; nucleotides not matched to a gene: 14. CDR1 and CDR2 (germline): MDHEN, SYDVKM. The CDR3 contains 16 residues. The CDR3 protein is CASRKTSGTGEGPQHF. The CDR3 bases are TGTGCCAGCAGGAAGACCTCCGGGACAGGGGAAGGGCCCCAGCATTTT.

V usage is TRBV4-1 and J usage is TRBJ1-4; no reliable D call. Germline V lookup: CDR1 MGHRA, CDR2 YSYEKL. This CDR3 has 15 residues. With 4 bases removed from V and 7 bases from J, the gap between germline ends came to 16 bases. CDR3 sequence: CASSLPEARGEKLFF. CDR3 nucleotide sequence: TGCGCCAGCAGCCTCCCCGAGGCGCGAGGTGAAAAACTGTTTTTT.

The chain joins TRBV10-3 to TRBJ1-4; 8 bases fit TRBD1. This CDR3 comprises 17 residues. Trimming removed 0 bases from V and 8 bases from J; junction bases left unmatched: 11. From germline, CDR1 is ENHRY and CDR2 SYGVKD. CDR3 DNA: TGTGCCATCAGTGAGTCGGGCAGGGGGCGCCAGTTGGAAAAACTGTTTTTT. Protein sequence: CAISESGRGRQLEKLFF.

This chain uses TRBV6-1 with TRBJ1-5; maybe TRBD1 (6 bases). CDR1 MNHNS and CDR2 SASEGT come from the germline V gene. The V end lost 1 base, the J end lost 1 base, and 20 bases lay between the germline ends. The CDR3 consists of 19 residues. The CDR3 sequence is CASSEGRGQGLWSNQPQHF. The CDR3 DNA follows: TGTGCCAGCAGTGAAGGACGGGGGCAGGGGCTTTGGAGCAATCAGCCCCAGCATTTT.

The V and J genes are TRBV19 and TRBJ1-5; 9 positions match TRBD1. Germline V lookup: CDR1 LNHDA, CDR2 SQIVND (reference sequence). The length of the CDR3 is 15 residues. The V and J ends lost 4 bases and 4 bases, in that order; junction bases with no gene match: 5. The CDR3 spells CASSTGQGINQPQHF. The CDR3 region has the DNA TGTGCCAGTAGTACCGGACAGGGGATTAATCAGCCCCAGCATTTT.

This clone has a single count. The DNA for the CDR3 is TGTGCCATCAGAGCCACGGGACAGGACTCCGGGGCGAGCTACACCTTC. Translating gives CAIRATGQDSGASYTF. The chain couples TRBV10-3 to TRBJ1-2; 8 bases are shared with TRBD1. The CDR3 is 16 amino acids. Trimming removed 6 bases from V and 9 bases from J; junction bases left unmatched: 18. The germline CDR1 and CDR2 sequences are ENHRY and SYGVKD.

This chain joins TRBV25-1 and TRBJ2-7; 10 bases fit TRBD2. The V and J ends lost 5 bases and 3 bases, in that order; junction bases with no gene match: 10. The CDR3 runs to 16 residues. The germline CDR1 and CDR2 sequences are MGHDK and SYGVNS. CDR3 DNA sequence: TGTGCCAGCAGTCCTGGGAGCGGGAGGGTTGTCTACGAGCAGTACTTC. Translation gives CASSPGSGRVVYEQYF.

The rearrangement links TRBV18 to TRBJ2-7; D is ambiguous. Per the germline V gene, CDR1 is KGHSH and CDR2 is LQKENI. V dropped 3 bases and J dropped 7 bases, with 19 bases sitting between them. The CDR3 totals 15 residues. Written as DNA, the CDR3 is TGTGCCAGCTCACCCTTGGATAAGTTTGCCGGTGAGCAGTACTTC. It codes for CASSPLDKFAGEQYF.

V usage is TRBV11-2 and J usage is TRBJ1-1, with D possibly being TRBD1 (6 bases). This CDR3 is 15 amino acids long. Deletions cut 5 bases from V and 5 bases from J, with 18 bases between. Germline V gene sequence: CDR1 SGHAT, CDR2 FQNNGV. The CDR3 DNA is TGTGCCAGCAGCCCTAGTCGAGGACAGCCGACTGAAGCTTTCTTT. Encoded protein: CASSPSRGQPTEAFF.

The gene calls are TRBV7-3 and TRBJ2-2, with D unresolved. Germline-derived CDR1 and CDR2 are SGHTA and FQGTGA. The CDR3 is made up of 15 amino acids. Trimming pared 6 bases from V and 0 bases from J, leaving 11 bases between. CDR3 DNA sequence: TGTGCCAGCAGACCAATGGGCGCGAACACCGGGGAGCTGTTTTTT. It specifies CASRPMGANTGELFF.